This TCR beta chain comes out of a study of T cells in Graves' hyperthyroidism and ophthalmopathy. Study at large: Pretreatment peripheral blood was obtained at initial diagnosis. General observations from the study: Appearing also in blood were most of the thyroid clonotypes expanded above 0.001.

Duration under 3 months, a NOSPECS grade of at least 4, and a Clinical Activity Score of at least 3 characterized the ophthalmopathy patients. As for this clonotype: What it binds is unknown.

The source material, RNA transcripts, was used to amplify TCR beta CDR3 regions. HTBI primers drove first-round RT-PCR of the TCR CDR3. TCRdb independently ran MiXCR on the multiplex PCR reads; one entry per CDR3 protein. Counted here are a few hundred thousand distinct CDR3 sequences, around 15% occurring once; the ten biggest clones make up roughly a fifth. Trimming cost V 1 base and J 5 bases; bases outside gene matches: 10. Per germline, CDR1 SGHDN and CDR2 FVKESK. The length of the CDR3 is 17 residues. The sequencing sample was made of blood. This chain uses TRBV14 with TRBJ2-5; 10 bases are a match to TRBD2. The clonotype was recovered from a woman aged 55-69 years with Graves' ophthalmopathy. The CDR3 region is CASSQGRGLAVSETQYF. For the CDR3, the DNA is TGTGCCAGCAGCCAAGGTCGCGGACTAGCGGTTTCGGAGACCCAGTACTTC.